This T cell receptor beta chain was retrieved from a study of T cell responses to AZD1222 COVID-19 vaccine. A word on this clone: Its antigen is as yet unknown.

The germline V and J ends were trimmed by 4 bases and 4 bases, with 10 bases remaining between them. The CDR3 has 14 amino acids. Germline lookup yields CDR1 LGHNA and CDR2 YSLEER. Overall study results and limits: Only 5 to 7 AZD1222 recipients tested seropositive at baseline. Nearly half of unique spike-specific TCRs reportedly avoided B.1.351 and B.1.1.7 mutated regions. There were mostly white British donors and more females than males, and clonal diversity was possibly underestimated. Across the whole spike, CD4 TCRs peaked at regions 160-218 and 743-854.

The data were produced by immunoSEQ multiplex PCR, yet TCRdb's version contains in-frame clones alone and is incomplete. This table has around 120,000 clones, roughly 91% appearing once. This TCR was sampled from an adult who received the AZD1222 COVID-19 vaccine. This chain joins TRBV4-3 and TRBJ1-4; D not certain. The material sequenced was peripheral blood, taken 28 days after the second AZD1222 dose. The CDR3: CASSRRRSNEKLFF. For the CDR3, the DNA is TGCGCCAGCAGCCGCAGAAGGAGTAATGAAAAACTGTTTTTT.